The 8 T cell receptor beta chains presented below share a single source sample, sequenced in a study of blood T cell repertoires in COVID-19. The method was immunoSEQ multiplex PCR; TCRdb's version includes in-frame clones alone and lacks a portion of them. The repertoire holds roughly 300,000 clones, with about 80% as singletons. The sample was peripheral blood. These receptors originate from a woman aged 45-65 years who had recovered from COVID-19.

The V call is TRBV7-7, the J call TRBJ2-5; a weak D match, TRBD2 (6 bases). The V gene's germline CDR1 is SSHAT and CDR2 FNYEAQ (reference sequence). The CDR3 has 14 amino acids. Trimming left V 9 bases short and J 3 bases short, with 17 bases between. CDR3 coding DNA: TGTGCCAGTTCCGAAATGGGACTCAAAGAGACCCAGTACTTC. It codes for CASSEMGLKETQYF. Looking up the rest from reference TRBV7-7 and TRBJ2-5 gives the full variable domain: GAGVSQSPRYKVTKRGQDVTLRCDPISSHATLYWYQQALGQGPEFLTYFNYEAQPDKSGLPSDRFSAERPEGSISTLTIQRTEQRDSAMYRCASSEMGLKETQYFGPGTRLLVL.

The gene calls are TRBV5-5 and TRBJ2-4, with D possibly TRBD2 on 6 matching bases. The V gene's germline CDR1 is SGHKS and CDR2 YYEKEE (reference sequence). The CDR3 loop spans 14 amino acids. Trimming cost V 4 bases and J 8 bases, with 16 bases left between them. The CDR3 region is CASSLRDFKDIQYF. In nucleotides, the CDR3 is TGTGCCAGCAGCCTCCGGGACTTTAAAGACATTCAGTACTTC.

The chain couples TRBV28 to TRBJ2-7; 11 bases are a match to TRBD2. CDR3 size: 14 residues. Germline V CDR1 and CDR2: MDHEN, SYDVKM. J was trimmed by 0 bases and V by 7 bases; bases with no gene match: 2. The CDR3 loop reads CASTGTSGSYEQYF. CDR3 nucleotide sequence: TGTGCCAGCACCGGGACTAGCGGCTCCTACGAGCAGTACTTC.

The chain is built from TRBV5-1 and TRBJ2-5; 12 bases agree with TRBD1. With 5 bases clipped from V and 5 bases from J, the junction kept 4 bases outside the gene matches. The CDR3 sequence is 14 residues long. Germline V lookup: CDR1 SGHRS, CDR2 YFSETQ. The CDR3 is CASRGTGGAETQYF. The CDR3, as DNA: TGCGCCAGCAGAGGGACAGGGGGCGCGGAGACCCAGTACTTC.

The genes are TRBV11-2 and TRBJ1-1; D is perhaps TRBD1 (5 bases). CDR1 is SGHAT and CDR2 is FQNNGV in the germline V gene. The CDR3 covers 14 residues. Trimming stripped 5 bases from V and 5 bases from J, with 15 bases between. CDR3: CASSPIGGRTEAFF. CDR3 nucleotides: TGTGCCAGCAGCCCAATCGGGGGAAGGACTGAAGCTTTCTTT.

As DNA, the CDR3 is TGTGCCTGGAGTGAAGAGTACACTGAAGCTTTCTTT. This codes for CAWSEEYTEAFF. The chain couples TRBV30 to TRBJ1-1; D gene unclear. The CDR3 covers 12 residues. Trimming took off 1 base at V and 3 bases at J, with 6 bases between the two ends. CDR1 and CDR2 (germline): GTSNPN, SVGIG (reference sequence).

This clone was recorded once. The rearrangement joins TRBV9 to TRBJ2-2; 10 nucleotides align to TRBD1. The ends lost 3 bases at V and 2 bases at J; junction bases unmatched: 4. CDR1 and CDR2 (germline): SGDLS, YYNGEE. The CDR3 consists of 16 residues. CDR3 DNA sequence: TGTGCCAGCAGCGCGACAGGGGGCACAAACACCGGGGAGCTGTTTTTT. Protein sequence: CASSATGGTNTGELFF.

J is TRBJ2-3 and V is TRBV15; 15 nucleotides line up with TRBD2. Looked up from germline, CDR1 is LNHNV and CDR2 is YYDKDF (reference sequence). The V and J ends lost 4 bases and 6 bases, in that order; junction bases with no gene match: 8. The CDR3 is 17 residues long. CDR3: CATSTRGLAGGWDTQYF. CDR3 in DNA: TGTGCCACCAGCACCCGGGGACTAGCGGGAGGTTGGGATACGCAGTATTTT.